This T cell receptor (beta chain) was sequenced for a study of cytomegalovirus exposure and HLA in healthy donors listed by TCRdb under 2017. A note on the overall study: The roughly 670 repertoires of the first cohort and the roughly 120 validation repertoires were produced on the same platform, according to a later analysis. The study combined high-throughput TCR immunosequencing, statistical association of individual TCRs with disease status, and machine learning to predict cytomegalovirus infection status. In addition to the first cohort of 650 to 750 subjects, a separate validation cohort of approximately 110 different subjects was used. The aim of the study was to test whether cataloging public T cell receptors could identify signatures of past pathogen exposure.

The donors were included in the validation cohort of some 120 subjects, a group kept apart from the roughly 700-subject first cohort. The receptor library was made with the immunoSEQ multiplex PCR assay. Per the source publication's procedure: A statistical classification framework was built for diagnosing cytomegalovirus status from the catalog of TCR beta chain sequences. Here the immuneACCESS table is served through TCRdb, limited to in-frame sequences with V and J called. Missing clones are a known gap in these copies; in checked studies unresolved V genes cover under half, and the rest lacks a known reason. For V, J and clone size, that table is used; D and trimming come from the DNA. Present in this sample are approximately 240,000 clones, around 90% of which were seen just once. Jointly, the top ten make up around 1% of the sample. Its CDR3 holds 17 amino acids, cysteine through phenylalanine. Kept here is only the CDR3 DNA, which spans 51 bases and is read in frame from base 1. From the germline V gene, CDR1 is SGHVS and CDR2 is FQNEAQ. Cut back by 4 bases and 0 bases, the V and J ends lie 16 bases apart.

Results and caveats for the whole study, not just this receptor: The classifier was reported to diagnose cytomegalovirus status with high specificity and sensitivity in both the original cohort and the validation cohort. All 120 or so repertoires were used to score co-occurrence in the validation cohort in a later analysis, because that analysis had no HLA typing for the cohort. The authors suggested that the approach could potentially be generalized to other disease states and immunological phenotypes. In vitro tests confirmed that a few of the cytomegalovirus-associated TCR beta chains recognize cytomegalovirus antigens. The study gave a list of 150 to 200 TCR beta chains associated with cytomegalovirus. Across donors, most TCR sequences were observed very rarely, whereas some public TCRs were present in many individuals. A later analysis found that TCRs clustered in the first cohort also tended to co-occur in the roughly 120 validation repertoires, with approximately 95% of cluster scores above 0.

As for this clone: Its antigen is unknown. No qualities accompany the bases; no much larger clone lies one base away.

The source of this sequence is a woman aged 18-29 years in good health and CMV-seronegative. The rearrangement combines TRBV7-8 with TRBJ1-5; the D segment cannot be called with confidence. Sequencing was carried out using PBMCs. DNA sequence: TGTGCCAGCAGCTCCGCCTTGAGACTCAATAGCAATCAGCCCCAGCATTTT. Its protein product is CASSSALRLNSNQPQHF.